This T cell receptor (beta chain) was recovered during a study of OX40 agonist ivuxolimab in advanced cancers. Sequencing was performed with immunoSEQ multiplex PCR; in TCRdb, only in-frame clones are kept and a portion is missing. The sample records 50,000 or so clones, over 85% being singletons. The germline CDR1 and CDR2 sequences are MNHEY and SMNVEV (reference sequence). The CDR3 runs 17 residues. The ends lost 1 base at V and 2 bases at J; junction bases unmatched: 5. Specimen: CD4+ or CD8+ T cells sorted from blood, collected in a trial of the OX40 agonist ivuxolimab. The sequence was collected from an adult with an advanced solid tumor such as melanoma, head and neck, liver or kidney cancer. The chain has TRBV27 and TRBJ2-5; 12 bases are a match to TRBD2. The CDR3 protein is CASSLYASGRVQETQYF. DNA of the CDR3: TGTGCCAGCAGTTTATATGCTAGCGGGAGGGTGCAAGAGACCCAGTACTTC.